This TCR beta chain was sequenced in a study of T cells after yellow fever vaccination. V shed 2 bases and J shed 4 bases, with 8 bases lying between them. Looked up from germline, CDR1 is GTSNPN and CDR2 is SVGIG (reference sequence). CDR3 length: 12 residues. MiXCR was run by TCRdb on the 5' RACE reads, yielding one entry per CDR3 protein. The data contain about 630,000 distinct CDR3 sequences, roughly 12% of them singletons. This clonotype was obtained from a man younger than 40 who received the YFV17D yellow fever vaccine. This specimen consisted of PBMCs, obtained on the day of the yellow fever booster vaccination. The chain combines TRBV30 with TRBJ2-5; tentative D call: TRBD1 (5 bases). The CDR3 nucleotides read TGTGCCTGGAGTCAGGGAAGAGAGACCCAGTACTTC. It encodes CAWSQGRETQYF.